This T cell receptor (beta chain) appears in the sequencing data of a study of T cell changes during pregnancy in multiple sclerosis. Using immunoSEQ multiplex PCR, the repertoire was profiled, and TCRdb retains in-frame clones only, with some absent. The data contain about 40,000 clones, more than 90% of them singletons. CDR1 is SGDLS, CDR2 YYNGEE, per germline. Trimming took off 3 bases at V and 0 bases at J, with 10 bases between the two ends. The CDR3 contains 14 residues. The receptor comes from a female donor in good health, enrolled as a control in a pregnancy study. V and J are TRBV9 and TRBJ2-7; D is unclear. The material was CD4+ T cells from peripheral blood mononuclear cells, obtained in the second trimester of pregnancy. Written as DNA, the CDR3 is TGTGCCAGCAGCGCTACGAAAGCCTCCTACGAGCAGTACTTC. Residues: CASSATKASYEQYF.